The 20 T cell receptor beta chains listed next were all sequenced from one sample in a study of blood T cell repertoires in COVID-19 (dated by TCRdb to the early 2020s). Libraries were made using the immunoSEQ multiplex PCR assay. What TCRdb holds here is the immuneACCESS table cut down to in-frame rearrangements. Part of the clones is not present; checked against another copy, under half of the missing clones reflect an unresolved V gene, and the others are unexplained. Recorded for this sample are 95,000 or so clones; approximately 86% of them occurred a single time. Of the sample, approximately 1.2% falls within the top ten clones. Sequenced: peripheral blood. The receptors were sampled from a man aged 80 or over with active or convalescent COVID-19.

The chain combines TRBV9 with TRBJ2-2, with D perhaps matching TRBD2 (6 bases). Germline V gene lookup returns CDR1 SGDLS and CDR2 YYNGEE. V lost 4 bases, J lost 4 bases, and 17 bases lay in between. This CDR3 spans 16 amino acids. CDR3 amino acids: CASSLTDYPLTGELFF. CDR3 DNA sequence: TGTGCCAGCAGCCTGACGGACTATCCGCTCACCGGGGAGCTGTTTTTT.

CDR3 DNA: TGTGCCAGCAGTGAAGGTCCCAGTCCATTATACGAGCAGTACTTC. Protein sequence: CASSEGPSPLYEQYF. V usage is TRBV2 and J usage is TRBJ2-7; no reliable D call. The CDR3 sequence is 15 residues long. CDR1 and CDR2 (germline): SNHLY, FYNNEI. Trimming removed 1 base from V and 4 bases from J, with 14 bases in between.

This clone was seen a few times. The chain combines TRBV24-1 with TRBJ2-5; TRBD1 aligns across 7 bases. The germline V gene encodes CDR1 KGHDR and CDR2 SFDVKD. Trimming took 4 bases from V and 1 from J; bases not matched to a gene: 5. This CDR3 has 15 residues. The CDR3 spells CATSDPRQGQETQYF. CDR3 DNA: TGTGCCACCAGTGACCCCAGACAGGGCCAAGAGACCCAGTACTTC.

This clone has ten or more counts. The CDR3 DNA sequence: TGCAGCGTCTCGGGGTCAAGCTCCTACAATGAGCAGTTCTTC. Its protein is CSVSGSSSYNEQFF. The chain couples TRBV29-1 to TRBJ2-1; D is possibly TRBD2 (5 bases). The V end was cut by 6 bases, the J end by 0 bases, with 12 bases between. CDR3 length equals 14 residues. Germline V CDR1 and CDR2: SQVTM, ANQGSEA.

The J gene is TRBJ2-7, the V gene TRBV18, with 8 bases that match TRBD2. The CDR3 is 15 amino acids. Germline V CDR1 and CDR2: KGHSH, LQKENI. J lost 1 base, V lost 6 bases, and 8 bases had no gene match. CDR3 DNA: TGTGCCAGCTCCCCCCGGGAGGGGCGGTCCTACGAGCAGTACTTC. Its protein product is CASSPREGRSYEQYF.

This clone was observed a handful of times. Here the CDR3 reads CASSPQGADTEAFF. The DNA for the CDR3 is TGTGCCAGCTCACCCCAGGGGGCGGACACTGAAGCTTTCTTT. The chain joins TRBV18 to TRBJ1-1; 8 bases map to TRBD1. The CDR3 runs to 14 residues. V was pared by 3 bases and J by 3 bases, with 3 bases of the junction left unmatched. Germline V lookup: CDR1 KGHSH, CDR2 LQKENI.

This chain joins TRBV28 and TRBJ2-5; 10 bases are shared with TRBD1. The length of the CDR3 is 18 residues. CDR1 is MDHEN and CDR2 is SYDVKM in the germline V gene. V trimming: 5 bases; J trimming: 4 bases; junction bases outside the gene matches: 16. The CDR3 region has the DNA TGTGCCAGCAGTGCCCCCGGGACAGGGGCCTATATCGGAGAGACCCAGTACTTC. Translating gives CASSAPGTGAYIGETQYF.

This clone was recorded many times. In nucleotides, the CDR3 is TGCGCCAGCAGCCAAACCACGGGACTAGCTTACGAGCAGTACTTC. This codes for CASSQTTGLAYEQYF. This chain connects TRBV4-3 to TRBJ2-7; 9 bases are shared with TRBD2. With 2 bases clipped from V and 4 bases from J, the junction kept 6 bases outside the gene matches. This CDR3 is built from 15 residues. Germline CDR1 and CDR2: LGHNA and YSLEER.

The V call is TRBV7-2, the J call TRBJ2-7; no firm D call. Germline V gives CDR1 SGHTA, CDR2 FQGNSA. The CDR3 runs 11 residues. The V and J ends lost 5 bases and 3 bases respectively, with 5 bases between them. In DNA, the CDR3 is TGTGCCAGCAGCCTGAGCTACGAGCAGTACTTC. This encodes CASSLSYEQYF.

This clone was seen only a few times. This chain joins TRBV5-4 and TRBJ2-3; 13 bases align to TRBD2. V lost 2 bases to trimming and J lost 4 bases; unmatched junction nucleotides: 4. The CDR3 has 16 amino acids. Germline V gene data show CDR1 as SGHNT and CDR2 as YYREEE (reference sequence). The CDR3 loop is CASSFGTSGTADTQYF. In DNA, the CDR3 is TGTGCCAGCAGCTTCGGGACTAGCGGGACCGCAGATACGCAGTATTTT.

The chain joins TRBV6-1 to TRBJ1-3; D is uncertain. V was cut by 3 bases and J by 1 base, with 7 bases left in between. The CDR3 spans 14 residues. The germline V gene has CDR1 MNHNS and CDR2 SASEGT. CDR3 residues: CASSDRLSGNTIYF. The CDR3 coding sequence is TGTGCCAGCAGTGACAGGCTGTCTGGAAACACCATATATTTT.

The rearrangement uses TRBV3-1 (or the pseudogene TRBV3-2) and TRBJ2-1; perhaps TRBD2 as D (6 bases). V shed 0 bases and J shed 3 bases, with 12 bases lying between them. Germline CDR1 and CDR2: LGHDT and YNNKEL (reference sequence). This CDR3 has 16 amino acids. In nucleotides, the CDR3 is TGTGCCAGCAGCCAAGATTGGGCGGGATACTACAATGAGCAGTTCTTC. Protein product: CASSQDWAGYYNEQFF.

DNA for the CDR3: TGTGCCAGCAGCTTAGGTTGGGACACTCGCTACGAGCAGTACTTC. Its protein product is CASSLGWDTRYEQYF. This chain uses TRBV7-9 with TRBJ2-7; maybe TRBD1 (6 bases). V was pared by 1 base and J by 3 bases, with 13 bases between. Per germline, CDR1 SEHNR and CDR2 FQNEAQ (reference sequence). There are 15 residues in the CDR3.

CDR3 nucleotide sequence: TGTGCCAGCAGCCCTACTAGTGGACTAGCGGGAGTGGAGACCCAGTACTTC. Translation gives CASSPTSGLAGVETQYF. This chain links TRBV3-1 (or the pseudogene TRBV3-2) with TRBJ2-5, with 13 bases fitting TRBD2. CDR1 is LGHDT, CDR2 YNNKEL, per germline (reference sequence). The junction had 10 bases not matched to a gene; V was cut back by 4 bases and J by 5 bases. CDR3 length equals 17 residues.

The table lists this clone with a count of one. This sequence joins TRBV6-1 and TRBJ2-2, with 8 nucleotides matching TRBD2. Trimming removed 5 bases from V and 7 bases from J; junction bases left unmatched: 12. The V gene's germline CDR1 is MNHNS and CDR2 SASEGT. The CDR3 extends over 16 amino acids. Here the CDR3 DNA reads TGTGCCAGCAGTAAAGGGACTAGTTTCTCGATCGGGGAGCTGTTTTTT. It encodes CASSKGTSFSIGELFF.

V and J are TRBV5-4 and TRBJ1-6; D possibly corresponds to TRBD1 (5 bases). The CDR3 has 16 amino acids. The ends were cut back, 3 bases at V and 11 bases at J, with 21 bases in the middle. In germline, CDR1 is SGHNT, CDR2 YYREEE (reference sequence). DNA of the CDR3: TGTGCCAGCAGCTCGCCCCCGGGGGGAGAAGGGGCACCCCTCCACTTT. This translates into CASSSPPGGEGAPLHF.

V gene TRBV7-9 combines with J gene TRBJ1-4, with D tentatively TRBD1 (6 bases). The CDR3 length is 16 residues. CDR1 and CDR2 from the germline V gene are SEHNR and FQNEAQ (reference sequence). Between the trimmed V and J ends, which lost 0 bases and 2 bases, there was a span of 10 bases. The CDR3 DNA reads TGTGCCAGCAGCTTAGCGGGGGCAATGACTAATGAAAAACTGTTTTTT. Its protein is CASSLAGAMTNEKLFF. The entire variable domain, with the rest obtained from reference TRBV7-9 and TRBJ1-4, is as follows: DTGVSQNPRHKITKRGQNVTFRCDPISEHNRLYWYRQTLGQGPEFLTYFQNEAQLEKSRLLSDRFSAERPKGSFSTLEIQRTEQGDSAMYLCASSLAGAMTNEKLFFGSGTQLSVL.

The rearrangement links TRBV5-6 to TRBJ2-6; 7 positions agree with TRBD1. The germline gives CDR1 SGHDT, CDR2 YYEEEE. After removal of 2 bases from V and 11 bases from J, the junction contained 4 bases not matched to a gene. The CDR3 runs to 13 residues. CDR3 nucleotides: TGTGCCAGCAGCTTCGGGACAGAACACGTCCTGACTTTC. Protein: CASSFGTEHVLTF.

In this sample, this clone turned up a few times. J is TRBJ1-2 and V is TRBV5-1, with D possibly TRBD1 on 5 matching bases. This CDR3 comprises 14 residues. Germline CDR1 reads SGHRS; CDR2 reads YFSETQ. The V gene lost 3 bases and the J gene lost 4 bases, with 13 bases spanning the gap. The CDR3 loop is CASSSDTNGYGYTF. The DNA of the CDR3 is TGCGCCAGCAGCTCGGACACAAACGGCTATGGCTACACCTTC.

V and J are TRBV6-1 and TRBJ2-5; D gene ambiguous. The CDR3 consists of 14 residues. CDR1 MNHNS and CDR2 SASEGT come from the germline V gene. V shed 5 bases and J shed 5 bases, with 15 bases lying between them. The CDR3 sequence is CASSSWQSRETQYF. CDR3 in DNA: TGTGCCAGCAGTTCGTGGCAGTCTAGGGAGACCCAGTACTTC.